This entry lists 6 T cell receptor beta chains sequenced from one sample in a study of CD8 T cells in Susac syndrome. RNA totalling roughly 0.5 to 1 ug underwent reverse transcription with random hexamers. TCRdb re-analysed the immunoSEQ multiplex PCR reads in MiXCR, keeping a single row per CDR3 protein. The repertoire holds about 120,000 distinct CDR3 sequences, with around 94% as singletons. What was sequenced was CD8+ T cells from PBMCs. These receptors all stem from a human donor with Susac syndrome.

This chain uses TRBV12-3 or TRBV12-4 with TRBJ1-2; D remains ambiguous. The CDR3 length is 15 residues. V lost 10 bases and J lost 4, with 22 bases in between. The CDR3 DNA reads as TGTGCCACCAACGCCGTGGCAGGACCCCCCTATGGCTACACCTTC. Its protein is CATNAVAGPPYGYTF.

V usage is TRBV27 and J usage is TRBJ2-5, with D possibly matching TRBD2 (6 bases). Germline CDR1 MNHEY, CDR2 SMNVEV (reference sequence). The CDR3 has 13 residues. V was cut by 2 bases and J by 3 bases, with 7 bases left in between. CDR3: CASSLPGEETQYF. The CDR3 DNA reads TGTGCCAGCAGTTTACCGGGGGAAGAGACCCAGTACTTC.

This chain joins TRBV13 and TRBJ2-1, with TRBD2 matching 7 bases. CDR3 length equals 15 residues. With V trimmed by 3 bases and J by 1 base, 3 bases remained unmatched. Germline CDR1 is PRHDT and CDR2 is FYEKMQ (reference sequence). CDR3 sequence: CASSFGGTSYNEQFF. Here the CDR3 DNA reads TGTGCCAGCAGCTTCGGGGGGACTTCCTACAATGAGCAGTTCTTC.

V and J are TRBV19 and TRBJ2-7; no clear D. The CDR3 loop spans 14 amino acids. The V end was cut by 3 bases, the J end by 6 bases, with 15 bases between. From germline, CDR1 is LNHDA and CDR2 SQIVND (reference sequence). CDR3 region: CASSISAGLVEQYF. For the CDR3, the DNA is TGTGCCAGTAGTATCTCCGCCGGCCTCGTCGAGCAGTACTTC.

V is TRBV19 and J is TRBJ2-1, with D tentatively TRBD1 or TRBD2 (6 bases each). V gave up 1 base and J gave up 5 bases, with 21 bases separating them. The germline gives CDR1 LNHDA, CDR2 SQIVND (reference sequence). The CDR3 has 18 amino acids. The CDR3: CASSIVFLSVRGDNEQFF. CDR3 nucleotides: TGTGCCAGTAGTATAGTATTTTTAAGCGTTAGGGGGGACAATGAGCAGTTCTTC. The complete variable domain, with remaining parts taken from reference TRBV19 and TRBJ2-1, reads DGGITQSPKYLFRKEGQNVTLSCEQNLNHDAMYWYRQDPGQGLRLIYYSQIVNDFQKGDIAEGYSVSREKKESFPLTVTSAQKNPTAFYLCASSIVFLSVRGDNEQFFGPGTRLTVL.

The chain links TRBV13 to TRBJ2-1; TRBD2 aligns across 7 bases. Trimming cost V 3 bases and J 6 bases; bases outside gene matches: 14. The CDR3 spans 17 residues. The germline V gene encodes CDR1 PRHDT and CDR2 FYEKMQ (reference sequence). CDR3 residues: CASSFALAEHTSNEQFF. The CDR3 bases are TGTGCCAGCAGCTTCGCGCTAGCGGAGCATACAAGCAATGAGCAGTTCTTC.